This T cell receptor (delta chain) was documented in a study of Vδ1+ human thymocytes. Extracted RNA was reverse transcribed into cDNA. Pooled V-gene forward primers with one constant-region reverse primer generated the CDR3 amplicons by multiplex PCR. TCRdb reprocessed the multiplex PCR reads using CATT. The repertoire holds 70,000 to 90,000 delta-chain clones, with about 35% as singletons. This CDR3 contains 15 residues. CDR1 TSWWSYY and CDR2 QGS come from the germline V gene. The J segment lost 3 bases and the V segment lost 9 bases, leaving 10 bases of the junction unmatched. The sorted cells were CD3+ Vdelta1+ Vdelta2- thymocytes from alphabeta-depleted thymus. Purity of the sorted Vdelta1+ thymocytes ranged from 98% to 99.6%. Broader study findings: Highly polyclonal TRG and TRD repertoires with Gaussian CDR3 length distributions appeared in thymus. About 20% of thymic delta-chain sequences were Vdelta2, with few Vdelta3, unlike blood Vdelta1+ controls. TRG sequences recurred across donors, whereas TRD sequences stayed essentially private.

Of note for this clone: No antigen is known for it.

This TCR came from a boy in the first two years of life who had congenital heart surgery. Material: Vdelta1+ gamma-delta thymocytes from the thymus. Subset given: FACS-sorted CD3+ TCRalphabeta- TCRVdelta1+ TCRVdelta2- thymocytes. The rearrangement joins TRDV1 to TRDJ1; 10 bases fit TRDD3. The CDR3 DNA reads as TGTGCTCTCGCAGATAACTGGGGGATGCCCGATAAACTCATCTTT. This gives the protein CALADNWGMPDKLIF.